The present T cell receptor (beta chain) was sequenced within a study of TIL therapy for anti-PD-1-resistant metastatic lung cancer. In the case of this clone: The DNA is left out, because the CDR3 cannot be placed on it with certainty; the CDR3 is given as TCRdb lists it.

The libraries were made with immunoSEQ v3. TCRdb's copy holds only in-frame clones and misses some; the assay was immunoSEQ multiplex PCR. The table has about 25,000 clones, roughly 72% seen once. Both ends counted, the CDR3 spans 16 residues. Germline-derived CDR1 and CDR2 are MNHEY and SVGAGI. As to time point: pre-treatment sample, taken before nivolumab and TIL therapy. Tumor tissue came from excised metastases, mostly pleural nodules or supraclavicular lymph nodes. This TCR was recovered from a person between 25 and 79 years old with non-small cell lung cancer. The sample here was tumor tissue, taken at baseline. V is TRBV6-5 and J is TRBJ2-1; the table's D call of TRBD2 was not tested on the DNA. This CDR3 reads CASSFLAAGGLDEQFF.